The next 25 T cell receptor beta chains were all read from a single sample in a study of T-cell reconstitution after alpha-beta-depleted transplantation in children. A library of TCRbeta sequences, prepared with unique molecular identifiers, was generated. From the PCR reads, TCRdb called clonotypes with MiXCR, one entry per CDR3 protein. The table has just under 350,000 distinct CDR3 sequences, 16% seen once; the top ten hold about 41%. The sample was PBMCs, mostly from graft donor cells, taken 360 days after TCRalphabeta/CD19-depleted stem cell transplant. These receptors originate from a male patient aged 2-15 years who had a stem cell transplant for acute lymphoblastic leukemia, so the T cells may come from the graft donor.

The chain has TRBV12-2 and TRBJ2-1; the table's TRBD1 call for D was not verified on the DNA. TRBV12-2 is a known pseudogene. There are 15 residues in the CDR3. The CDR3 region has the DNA TGTGCAAGTCGCTTTTCCGGGGGTAGGGGGGATGAGCAGTTCTTC. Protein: CASRFSGGRGDEQFF.

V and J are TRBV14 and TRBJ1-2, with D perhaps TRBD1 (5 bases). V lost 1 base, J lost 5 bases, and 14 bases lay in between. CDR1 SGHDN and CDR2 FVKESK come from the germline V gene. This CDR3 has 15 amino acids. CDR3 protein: CASSQANSGGYGYTF. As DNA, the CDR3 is TGTGCCAGCAGCCAAGCTAACTCGGGGGGGTATGGCTACACCTTC.

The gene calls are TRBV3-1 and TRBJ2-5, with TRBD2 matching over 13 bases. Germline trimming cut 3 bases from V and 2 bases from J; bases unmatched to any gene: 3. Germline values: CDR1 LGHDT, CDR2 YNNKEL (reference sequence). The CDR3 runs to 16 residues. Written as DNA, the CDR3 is TGTGCCAGCAGCCATGGACTAGCGGGAGATCAAGAGACCCAGTACTTC. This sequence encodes CASSHGLAGDQETQYF.

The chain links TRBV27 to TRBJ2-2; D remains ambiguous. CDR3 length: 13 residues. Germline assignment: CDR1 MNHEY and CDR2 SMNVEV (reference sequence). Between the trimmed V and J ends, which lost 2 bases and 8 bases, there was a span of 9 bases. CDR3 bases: TGTGCCAGCAGTTTAAAGTTTCTGGGGGAGCTGTTTTTT. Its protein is CASSLKFLGELFF.

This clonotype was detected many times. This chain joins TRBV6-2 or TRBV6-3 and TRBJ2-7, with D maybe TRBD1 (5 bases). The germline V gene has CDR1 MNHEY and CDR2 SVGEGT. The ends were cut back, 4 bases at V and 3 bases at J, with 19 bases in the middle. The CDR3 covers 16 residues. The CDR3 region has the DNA TGTGCCAGCAGTTGGGATCGACAGTTAATCGGCTACGAGCAGTACTTC. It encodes CASSWDRQLIGYEQYF.

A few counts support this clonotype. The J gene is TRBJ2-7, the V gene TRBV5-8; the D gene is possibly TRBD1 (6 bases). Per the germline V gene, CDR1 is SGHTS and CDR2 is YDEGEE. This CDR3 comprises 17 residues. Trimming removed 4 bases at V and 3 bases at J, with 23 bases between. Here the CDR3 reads CASSDPPNRVSDYEQYF. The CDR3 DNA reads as TGTGCCAGCAGCGACCCCCCGAACAGGGTGTCGGACTACGAGCAGTACTTC.

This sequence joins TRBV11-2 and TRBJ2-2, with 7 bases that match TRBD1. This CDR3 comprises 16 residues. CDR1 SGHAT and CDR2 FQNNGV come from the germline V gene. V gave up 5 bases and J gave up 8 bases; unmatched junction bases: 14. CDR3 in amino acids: CASSDRDSTSGGELFF. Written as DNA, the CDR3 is TGTGCCAGCAGCGACCGGGACAGCACCTCAGGGGGGGAGCTGTTTTTT. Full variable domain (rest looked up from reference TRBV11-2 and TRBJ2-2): EAGVAQSPRYKIIEKRQSVAFWCNPISGHATLYWYQQILGQGPKLLIQFQNNGVVDDSQLPKDRFSAERLKGVDSTLKIQPAKLEDSAVYLCASSDRDSTSGGELFFGEGSRLTVL.

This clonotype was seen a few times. CDR3 DNA sequence: TGTGCCAGCAGTTACGTATCCCCCTACTACGAGCAGTACTTC. This sequence encodes CASSYVSPYYEQYF. The chain carries TRBV6-5 and TRBJ2-7; no clear D. V was cut by 2 bases and J by 3 bases, with 11 bases left in between. Germline V gives CDR1 MNHEY, CDR2 SVGAGI. The CDR3 is 14 amino acids.

CDR3 in amino acids: CASSESRGRAWDTQYF. The CDR3 DNA follows: TGTGCCAGCAGTGAAAGTAGGGGGAGGGCCTGGGATACGCAGTATTTT. The gene calls are TRBV2 and TRBJ2-3; tentative D call: TRBD2 (7 bases). Germline V gene sequence: CDR1 SNHLY, CDR2 FYNNEI. This CDR3 contains 16 residues. V shed 2 bases and J shed 6 bases, with 18 bases lying between them.

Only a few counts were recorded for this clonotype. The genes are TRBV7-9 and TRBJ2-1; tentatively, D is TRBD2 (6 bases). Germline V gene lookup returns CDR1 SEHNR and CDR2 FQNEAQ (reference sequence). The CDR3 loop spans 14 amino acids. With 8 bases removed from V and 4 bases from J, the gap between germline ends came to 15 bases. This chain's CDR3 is CASLIAERYNEQFF. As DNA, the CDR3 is TGTGCCAGCCTGATAGCGGAGCGATACAATGAGCAGTTCTTC.

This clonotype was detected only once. The CDR3 is CSAGDSPYTNTEAFF. CDR3 sequence (DNA): TGCAGTGCCGGAGACTCTCCTTACACGAACACTGAAGCTTTCTTT. This sequence joins TRBV20-1 and TRBJ1-1; D ambiguous. CDR1 DFQATT and CDR2 SNEGSKA come from the germline V gene (reference sequence). This CDR3 is 15 amino acids long. The V end was cut by 6 bases, the J end by 1 base, with 18 bases between.

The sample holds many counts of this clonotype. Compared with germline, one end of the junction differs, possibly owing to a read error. CDR3 nucleotides: TGTGCCAGCAGACAGGGTTCTGGGGCCAACGTCCTGACTTTC. Protein sequence: CASRQGSGANVLTF. J is TRBJ2-6 and V is TRBV5-1, with 7 bases matching TRBD1. The CDR3 extends over 14 amino acids. Per the germline V gene, CDR1 is SGHRS and CDR2 is YFSETQ.

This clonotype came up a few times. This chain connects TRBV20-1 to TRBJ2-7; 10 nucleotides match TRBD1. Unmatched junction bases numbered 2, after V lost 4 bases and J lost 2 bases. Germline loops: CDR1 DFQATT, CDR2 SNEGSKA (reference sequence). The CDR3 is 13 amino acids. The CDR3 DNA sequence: TGCAGTGCTACTGGACAGGGGGCCTACGAGCAGTACTTC. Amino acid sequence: CSATGQGAYEQYF.

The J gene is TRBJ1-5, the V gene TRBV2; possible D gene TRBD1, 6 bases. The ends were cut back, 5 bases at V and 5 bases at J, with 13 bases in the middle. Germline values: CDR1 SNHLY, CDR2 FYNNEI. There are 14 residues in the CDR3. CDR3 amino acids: CASSSGTPYQPQHF. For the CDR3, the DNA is TGTGCCAGCAGTTCCGGGACACCGTATCAGCCCCAGCATTTT.

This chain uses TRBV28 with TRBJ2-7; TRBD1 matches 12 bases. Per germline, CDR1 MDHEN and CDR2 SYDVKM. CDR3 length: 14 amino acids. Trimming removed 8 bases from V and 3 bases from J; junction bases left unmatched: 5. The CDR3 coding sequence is TGTGCCAGCTTGGGACAGGGGGCTCTCTACGAGCAGTACTTC. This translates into CASLGQGALYEQYF.

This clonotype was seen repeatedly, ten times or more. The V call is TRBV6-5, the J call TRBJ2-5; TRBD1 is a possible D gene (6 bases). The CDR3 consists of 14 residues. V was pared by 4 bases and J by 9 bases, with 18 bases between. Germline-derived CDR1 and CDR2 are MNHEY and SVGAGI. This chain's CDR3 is CASSSDFRTVPQYF. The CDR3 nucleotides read TGTGCCAGCAGTTCCGACTTTCGGACAGTACCCCAGTACTTC.

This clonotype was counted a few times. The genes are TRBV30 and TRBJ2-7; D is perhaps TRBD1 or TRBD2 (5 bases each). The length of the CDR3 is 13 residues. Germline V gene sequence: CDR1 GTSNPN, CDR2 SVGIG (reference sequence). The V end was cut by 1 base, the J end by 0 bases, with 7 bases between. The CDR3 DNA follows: TGTGCCTGGAGTGCCGGGACCTCCTACGAGCAGTACTTC. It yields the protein CAWSAGTSYEQYF. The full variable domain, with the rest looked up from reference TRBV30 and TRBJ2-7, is SQTIHQWPATLVQPVGSPLSLECTVEGTSNPNLYWYRQAAGRGLQLLFYSVGIGQISSEVPQNLSASRPQDRQFILSSKKLLLSDSGFYLCAWSAGTSYEQYFGPGTRLTVT.

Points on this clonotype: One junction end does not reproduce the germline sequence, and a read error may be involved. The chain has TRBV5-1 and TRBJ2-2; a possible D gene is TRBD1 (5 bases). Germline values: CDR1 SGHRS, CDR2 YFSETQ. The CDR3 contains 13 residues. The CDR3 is CATSSRGTGELFF. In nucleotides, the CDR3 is TGCGCCACCAGCTCTAGGGGCACCGGGGAGCTGTTTTTT.

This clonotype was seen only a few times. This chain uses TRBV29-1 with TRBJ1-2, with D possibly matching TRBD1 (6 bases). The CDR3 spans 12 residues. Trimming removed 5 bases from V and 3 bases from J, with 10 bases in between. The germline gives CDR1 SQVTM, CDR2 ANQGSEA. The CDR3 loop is CSVSRGDYGYTF. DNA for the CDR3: TGCAGCGTTAGTAGGGGGGACTATGGCTACACCTTC.

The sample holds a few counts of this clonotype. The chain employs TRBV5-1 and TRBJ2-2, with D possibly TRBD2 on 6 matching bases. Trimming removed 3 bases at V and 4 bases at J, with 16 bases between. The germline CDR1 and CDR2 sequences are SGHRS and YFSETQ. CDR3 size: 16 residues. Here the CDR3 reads CASSSQSGTPTGELFF. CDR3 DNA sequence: TGCGCCAGCAGCTCCCAATCCGGGACTCCCACCGGGGAGCTGTTTTTT.

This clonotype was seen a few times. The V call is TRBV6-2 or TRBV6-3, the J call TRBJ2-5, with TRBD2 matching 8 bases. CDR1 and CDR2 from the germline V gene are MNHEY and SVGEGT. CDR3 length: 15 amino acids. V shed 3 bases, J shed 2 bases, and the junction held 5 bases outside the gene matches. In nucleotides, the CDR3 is TGTGCCAGCAGTTATCGAGCGGGAGTACAAGAGACCCAGTACTTC. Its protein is CASSYRAGVQETQYF.

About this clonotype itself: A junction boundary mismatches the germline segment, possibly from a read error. The CDR3 loop reads CASSEEISGRAYNEQFF. CDR3 bases: TGTGCCAGCAGCGAAGAGATCAGCGGGAGAGCTTACAATGAGCAGTTCTTC. The chain carries TRBV2 and TRBJ2-1, with 8 bases identical to TRBD2. Per the germline V gene, CDR1 is SNHLY and CDR2 is FYNNEI. The CDR3 is made up of 17 amino acids. Supplemented by reference TRBV2 and TRBJ2-1, the full variable domain reads EPEVTQTPSHQVTQMGQEVILRCVPISNHLYFYWYRQILGQKVEFLVSFYNNEISEKSEIFDDQFSVERPDGSNFTLKIRSTKLEDSAMYFCASSEEISGRAYNEQFFGPGTRLTVL.

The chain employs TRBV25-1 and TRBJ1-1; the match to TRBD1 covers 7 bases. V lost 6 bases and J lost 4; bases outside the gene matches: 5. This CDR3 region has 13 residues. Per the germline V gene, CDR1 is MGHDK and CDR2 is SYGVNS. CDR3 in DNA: TGTGCCAGCAGGTTACAGGGGTCCACTGAAGCTTTCTTT. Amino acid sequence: CASRLQGSTEAFF.

CDR3 DNA: TGTGCCAGCAGTTACCAAGGACTAGGAGACTACGAGCAGTACTTC. Its translation is CASSYQGLGDYEQYF. The chain uses TRBV6-5 and TRBJ2-7, with 7 bases lining up with TRBD2. The CDR3 loop spans 15 amino acids. Germline V gene sequence: CDR1 MNHEY, CDR2 SVGAGI. The V gene end was trimmed by 2 bases and the J gene end by 3 bases; junction bases not matched to a gene: 7.

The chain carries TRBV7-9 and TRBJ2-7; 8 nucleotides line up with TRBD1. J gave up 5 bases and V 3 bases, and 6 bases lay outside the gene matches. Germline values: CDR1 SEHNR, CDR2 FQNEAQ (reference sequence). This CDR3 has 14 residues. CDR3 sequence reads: CASSFFDRGHEQYF. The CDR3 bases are TGTGCCAGCAGCTTCTTTGACAGGGGTCACGAGCAGTACTTC.